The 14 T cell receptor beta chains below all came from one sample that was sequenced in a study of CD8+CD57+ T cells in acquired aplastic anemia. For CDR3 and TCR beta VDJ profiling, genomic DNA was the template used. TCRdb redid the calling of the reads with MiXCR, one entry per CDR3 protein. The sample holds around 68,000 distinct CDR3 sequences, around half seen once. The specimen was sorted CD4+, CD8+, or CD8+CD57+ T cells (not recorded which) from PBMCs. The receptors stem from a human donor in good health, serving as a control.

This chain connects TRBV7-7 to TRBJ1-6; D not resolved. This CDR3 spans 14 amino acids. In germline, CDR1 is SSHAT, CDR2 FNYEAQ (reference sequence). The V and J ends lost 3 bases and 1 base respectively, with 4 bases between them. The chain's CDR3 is CASSLSSYNSPLHF. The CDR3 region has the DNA TGTGCCAGCAGCTTGAGTTCCTATAATTCACCCCTCCACTTT.

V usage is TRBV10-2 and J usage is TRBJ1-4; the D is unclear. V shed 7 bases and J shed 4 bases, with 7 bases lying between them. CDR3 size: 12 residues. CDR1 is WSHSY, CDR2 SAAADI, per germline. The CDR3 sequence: CASTGSNEKLFF. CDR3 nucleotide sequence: TGCGCCAGCACGGGGAGTAATGAAAAACTGTTTTTT.

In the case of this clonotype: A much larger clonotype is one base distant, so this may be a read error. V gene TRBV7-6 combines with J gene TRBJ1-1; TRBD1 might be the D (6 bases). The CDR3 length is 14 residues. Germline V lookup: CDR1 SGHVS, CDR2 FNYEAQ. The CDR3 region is CPSSYRTENTEAFF. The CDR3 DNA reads TGTCCCAGCAGCTATCGGACAGAGAACACTGAAGCTTTCTTT.

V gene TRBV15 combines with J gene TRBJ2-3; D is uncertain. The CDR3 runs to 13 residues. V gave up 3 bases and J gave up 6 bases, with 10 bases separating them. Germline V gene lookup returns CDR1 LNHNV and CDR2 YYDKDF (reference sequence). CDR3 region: CATSSVRWDTQYF. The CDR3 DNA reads TGTGCCACCAGCAGCGTACGTTGGGATACGCAGTATTTT.

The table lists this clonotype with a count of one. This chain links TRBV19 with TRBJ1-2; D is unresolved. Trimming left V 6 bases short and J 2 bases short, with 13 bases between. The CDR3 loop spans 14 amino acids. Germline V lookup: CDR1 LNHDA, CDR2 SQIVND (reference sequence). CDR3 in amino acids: CASSSRGLNYGYTF. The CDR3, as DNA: TGTGCCAGTAGCTCGCGAGGATTAAACTATGGCTACACCTTC.

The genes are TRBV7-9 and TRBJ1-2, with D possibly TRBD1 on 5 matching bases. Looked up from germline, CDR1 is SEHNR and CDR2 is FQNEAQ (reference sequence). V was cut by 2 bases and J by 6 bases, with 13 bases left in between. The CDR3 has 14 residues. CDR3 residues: CASSLSGRVDGYTF. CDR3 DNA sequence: TGTGCCAGCAGCTTATCAGGCAGGGTCGATGGCTACACCTTC.

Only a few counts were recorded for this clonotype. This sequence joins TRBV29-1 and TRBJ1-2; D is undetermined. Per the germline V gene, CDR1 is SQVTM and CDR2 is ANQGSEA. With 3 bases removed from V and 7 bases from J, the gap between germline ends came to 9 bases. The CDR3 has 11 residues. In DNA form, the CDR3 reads TGCAGCGTTGAGGTAGGGTTTGGCTACACCTTC. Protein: CSVEVGFGYTF. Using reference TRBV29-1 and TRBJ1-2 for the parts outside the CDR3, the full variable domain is SAVISQKPSRDICQRGTSLTIQCQVDSQVTMMFWYRQQPGQSLTLIATANQGSEATYESGFVIDKFPISRPNLTFSTLTVSNMSPEDSSIYLCSVEVGFGYTFGSGTRLTVV.

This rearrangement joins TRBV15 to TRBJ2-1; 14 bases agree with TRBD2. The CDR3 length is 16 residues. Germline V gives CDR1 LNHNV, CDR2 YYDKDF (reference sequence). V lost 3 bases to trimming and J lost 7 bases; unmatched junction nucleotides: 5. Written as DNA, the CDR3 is TGTGCCACCAGCAGGGGACTAGCGGGAGACCGTAATGAGCAGTTCTTC. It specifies CATSRGLAGDRNEQFF.

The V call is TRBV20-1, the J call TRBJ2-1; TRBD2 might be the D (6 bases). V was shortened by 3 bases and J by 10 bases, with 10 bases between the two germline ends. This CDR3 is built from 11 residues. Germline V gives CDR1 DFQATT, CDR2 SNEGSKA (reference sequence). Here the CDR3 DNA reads TGCAGTGCTAGGGAGGCGGGGGAGCAGTTCTTC. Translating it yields CSAREAGEQFF.

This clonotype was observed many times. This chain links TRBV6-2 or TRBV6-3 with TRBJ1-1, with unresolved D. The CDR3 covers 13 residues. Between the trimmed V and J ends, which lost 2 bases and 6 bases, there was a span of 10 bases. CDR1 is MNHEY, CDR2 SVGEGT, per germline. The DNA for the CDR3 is TGTGCCAGCAGTTACAGCGGGATGGCTGAAGCTTTCTTT. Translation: CASSYSGMAEAFF.

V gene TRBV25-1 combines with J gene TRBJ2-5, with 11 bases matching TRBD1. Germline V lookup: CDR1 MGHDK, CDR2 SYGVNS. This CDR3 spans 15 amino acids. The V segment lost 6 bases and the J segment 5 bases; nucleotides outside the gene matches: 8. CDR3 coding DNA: TGTGCCAGCAGCACCCCGGGACAGGGGGTGGAGACCCAGTACTTC. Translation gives CASSTPGQGVETQYF.

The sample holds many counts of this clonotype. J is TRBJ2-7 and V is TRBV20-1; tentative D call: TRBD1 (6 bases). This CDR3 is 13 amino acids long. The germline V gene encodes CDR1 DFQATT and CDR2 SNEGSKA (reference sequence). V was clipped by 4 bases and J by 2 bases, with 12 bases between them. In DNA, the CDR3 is TGCAGTGCTACAAGCCGGGACACCTACGAGCAGTACTTC. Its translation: CSATSRDTYEQYF.

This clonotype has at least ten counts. The chain's CDR3 is CATGTGAFSSYNEQFF. In nucleotides, the CDR3 is TGTGCCACCGGGACAGGGGCCTTTAGCTCCTACAATGAGCAGTTCTTC. The chain carries TRBV24-1 and TRBJ2-1, with 10 bases lining up with TRBD1. Germline CDR1 KGHDR, CDR2 SFDVKD. The trim removed 9 bases at V and 0 bases at J, leaving 7 bases unmatched. The CDR3 contains 16 residues.

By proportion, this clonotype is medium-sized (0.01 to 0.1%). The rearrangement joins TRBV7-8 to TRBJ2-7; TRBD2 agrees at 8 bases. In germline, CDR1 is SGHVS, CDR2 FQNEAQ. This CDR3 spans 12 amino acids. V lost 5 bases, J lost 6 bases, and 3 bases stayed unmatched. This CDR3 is CASSPRGGEQYF. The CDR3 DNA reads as TGTGCCAGCAGCCCCCGGGGGGGCGAGCAGTACTTC.